This passage covers 27 T cell receptor beta chains from one sample sequenced in a study of shared clonotypes between healthy human individuals. Produced via immunoSEQ multiplex PCR; TCRdb's table is partial and in-frame only. The sample lists roughly 1 million clones, about 80% occurring once. Input material: memory CD4+ T cells sorted from blood. Regarding subset: CD45RA-negative fraction. These receptors came from a man younger than 30 in good health.

The chain has TRBV30 and TRBJ2-7, with 8 positions matching TRBD2. This CDR3 region has 19 residues. Per germline, CDR1 GTSNPN and CDR2 SVGIG (reference sequence). The ends lost 2 bases at V and 0 bases at J; junction bases unmatched: 18. The CDR3 loop is CAWSPTGTRSPTPSYEQYF. CDR3 sequence (DNA): TGTGCCTGGAGTCCCACCGGGACTAGATCCCCCACTCCCTCCTACGAGCAGTACTTC. Full variable domain (outside the CDR3, taken from reference TRBV30 and TRBJ2-7): SQTIHQWPATLVQPVGSPLSLECTVEGTSNPNLYWYRQAAGRGLQLLFYSVGIGQISSEVPQNLSASRPQDRQFILSSKKLLLSDSGFYLCAWSPTGTRSPTPSYEQYFGPGTRLTVT.

This chain links TRBV19 with TRBJ1-1; 7 bases agree with TRBD1. Germline V gene data show CDR1 as LNHDA and CDR2 as SQIVND (reference sequence). The ends lost 1 base at V and 5 bases at J; junction bases unmatched: 10. This CDR3 is built from 16 residues. DNA of the CDR3: TGTGCCAGTAGTATAGCGGGAACCGGGACAGTGACTGAAGCTTTCTTT. This translates into CASSIAGTGTVTEAFF.

J is TRBJ1-5 and V is TRBV27; D is undetermined. V was trimmed by 2 bases and J by 5 bases, leaving 16 bases between them. Germline CDR1 is MNHEY and CDR2 is SMNVEV (reference sequence). CDR3 length: 16 amino acids. Here the CDR3 reads CASSLITIGKDQPQHF. The CDR3 DNA sequence: TGTGCCAGCAGTTTAATCACCATCGGAAAGGATCAGCCCCAGCATTTT.

This clone was found a few times. The J gene is TRBJ2-3, the V gene TRBV11-2, with 14 bases that match TRBD2. Germline V gives CDR1 SGHAT, CDR2 FQNNGV. The ends lost 5 bases at V and 6 bases at J; junction bases unmatched: 7. The length of the CDR3 is 16 residues. CDR3 coding DNA: TGTGCCAGCAGCCGGACTAGCGGGGGGTCCAGGGATACGCAGTATTTT. Translation: CASSRTSGGSRDTQYF. Full variable domain (rest looked up from reference TRBV11-2 and TRBJ2-3): EAGVAQSPRYKIIEKRQSVAFWCNPISGHATLYWYQQILGQGPKLLIQFQNNGVVDDSQLPKDRFSAERLKGVDSTLKIQPAKLEDSAVYLCASSRTSGGSRDTQYFGPGTRLTVL.

This clone turned up a few times. The rearrangement links TRBV4-3 to TRBJ2-1; 9 positions agree with TRBD1. There are 16 residues in the CDR3. The V gene end was trimmed by 4 bases and the J gene end by 7 bases; junction bases not matched to a gene: 11. The germline CDR1 and CDR2 sequences are LGHNA and YSLEER. CDR3 residues: CASSLTQGARGNEQFF. CDR3 coding DNA: TGCGCCAGCAGCCTTACACAGGGGGCGCGAGGTAATGAGCAGTTCTTC.

The CDR3 DNA follows: TGTGCCAGCAGTCCCCGGGACGCAGCATACGAGCAGTACTTC. This gives the protein CASSPRDAAYEQYF. The chain uses TRBV6-5 and TRBJ2-7; TRBD1 or TRBD2 may be the D gene (5 bases each). Germline values: CDR1 MNHEY, CDR2 SVGAGI. Trimming removed 5 bases from V and 4 bases from J, with 15 bases in between. The CDR3 loop spans 14 amino acids.

CDR3 bases: TGTGCCAGCAGCTTAGCGGGTAGCGGGGGATCTTACAATGAGCAGTTCTTC. Protein product: CASSLAGSGGSYNEQFF. This sequence joins TRBV7-2 and TRBJ2-1; TRBD2 agrees at 9 bases. CDR3 size: 17 residues. Germline V gene sequence: CDR1 SGHTA, CDR2 FQGNSA. After removal of 0 bases from V and 4 bases from J, the junction contained 7 bases not matched to a gene.

This clone appeared a few times. The chain combines TRBV15 with TRBJ1-1, with TRBD1 identical over 7 bases. The CDR3 sequence is 16 residues long. CDR1 is LNHNV, CDR2 YYDKDF, per germline (reference sequence). The V gene end was trimmed by 2 bases and the J gene end by 1 base; junction bases not matched to a gene: 7. The CDR3 coding sequence is TGTGCCACCAGCAGAAAACCCGGGACAGAGAACACTGAAGCTTTCTTT. Amino acids: CATSRKPGTENTEAFF.

This clone was detected only a few times. V gene TRBV7-3 combines with J gene TRBJ2-3; maybe TRBD2 (6 bases). The V end lost 3 bases, the J end lost 4 bases, and 11 bases lay between the germline ends. The CDR3 runs 14 residues. The germline CDR1 and CDR2 sequences are SGHTA and FQGTGA. The CDR3 loop reads CASSFGTSADTQYF. CDR3 nucleotides: TGTGCCAGCAGCTTTGGGACTTCGGCAGATACGCAGTATTTT.

This clone came up once. The chain is built from TRBV27 and TRBJ1-5, with 7 bases lining up with TRBD1. Germline CDR1 is MNHEY and CDR2 is SMNVEV (reference sequence). V dropped 6 bases and J dropped 7; count of bases not matched to a gene: 12. The CDR3 length is 15 residues. The CDR3 loop is CASSPGAGGRQPQHF. In nucleotides, the CDR3 is TGTGCCAGCAGCCCTGGGGCAGGGGGGAGACAGCCCCAGCATTTT.

This CDR3 reads CASSEQGALQTQYF. The CDR3 DNA sequence: TGTGCCAGTAGTGAGCAGGGTGCCCTCCAGACCCAGTACTTC. The chain combines TRBV19 with TRBJ2-5; D might be TRBD1 (5 bases). V lost 5 bases and J 6 bases, leaving 16 bases between the germline ends. There are 14 residues in the CDR3. Germline V lookup: CDR1 LNHDA, CDR2 SQIVND (reference sequence).

The V call is TRBV5-1, the J call TRBJ2-2; D ambiguous. The CDR3 spans 14 residues. Looked up from germline, CDR1 is SGHRS and CDR2 is YFSETQ. V was trimmed by 1 base and J by 5 bases, leaving 9 bases between them. CDR3 nucleotides: TGCGCCAGCAGCTTGTTGGTTGGTACCGGGGAGCTGTTTTTT. Its protein is CASSLLVGTGELFF. Complete variable domain (other parts from reference TRBV5-1 and TRBJ2-2): KAGVTQTPRYLIKTRGQQVTLSCSPISGHRSVSWYQQTPGQGLQFLFEYFSETQRNKGNFPGRFSGRQFSNSRSEMNVSTLELGDSALYLCASSLLVGTGELFFGEGSRLTVL.

The chain recombines TRBV19 with TRBJ2-7; TRBD1 matches 8 bases. The junction had 8 bases not matched to a gene; V was cut back by 3 bases and J by 4 bases. The CDR3 extends over 15 amino acids. Germline CDR1 LNHDA, CDR2 SQIVND (reference sequence). CDR3 amino acids: CASSIRQGQGYEQYF. CDR3 DNA sequence: TGTGCCAGTAGTATCCGACAGGGGCAAGGATACGAGCAGTACTTC.

The chain recombines TRBV5-1 with TRBJ1-2; 7 bases line up with TRBD1. This CDR3 comprises 14 residues. V was pared by 0 bases and J by 4 bases, with 3 bases of the junction left unmatched. Germline lookup yields CDR1 SGHRS and CDR2 YFSETQ. The CDR3 here is CASSLEAGGYGYTF. DNA for the CDR3: TGCGCCAGCAGCTTGGAGGCAGGGGGCTATGGCTACACCTTC.

This sequence joins TRBV27 and TRBJ2-5; D not certain. The CDR3 totals 14 residues. Germline V gene data show CDR1 as MNHEY and CDR2 as SMNVEV (reference sequence). V lost 1 base, J lost 3 bases, and 9 bases lay in between. The CDR3 DNA is TGTGCCAGCAGTTTATACGGCAGAGAAGAGACCCAGTACTTC. Translation gives CASSLYGREETQYF.

The chain uses TRBV7-9 and TRBJ1-2; 7 bases match TRBD1. CDR1 and CDR2 from the germline V gene are SEHNR and FQNEAQ (reference sequence). This CDR3 is 14 amino acids long. V dropped 1 base and J dropped 4; count of bases not matched to a gene: 3. The CDR3 nucleotides are TGTGCCAGCAGCTTAGACGGACAGGTCTATGGCTACACCTTC. Encoded protein: CASSLDGQVYGYTF.

As regards this clone: Other nucleotide sequences from this sample produce the same CDR3. This chain joins TRBV5-6 and TRBJ2-5; D gene uncertain. V lost 1 base and J lost 4, with 5 bases in between. Per the germline V gene, CDR1 is SGHDT and CDR2 is YYEEEE. This CDR3 contains 12 residues. The chain's CDR3 is CASSLRPETQYF. The DNA for the CDR3 is TGTGCCAGCAGCTTGCGGCCAGAGACCCAGTACTTC.

This clone was counted once. The chain joins TRBV19 to TRBJ2-6, with a tentative D call TRBD1 (5 bases). The CDR3 contains 15 residues. The V gene's germline CDR1 is LNHDA and CDR2 SQIVND (reference sequence). The germline V and J ends were trimmed by 2 bases and 8 bases, with 13 bases remaining between them. CDR3 nucleotide sequence: TGTGCCAGTAGTATAAGGCAGGGTGTTTCCAACGTCCTGACTTTC. Its translation is CASSIRQGVSNVLTF.

V usage is TRBV5-1 and J usage is TRBJ2-2, with D perhaps matching TRBD2 (5 bases). There are 16 residues in the CDR3. Trimming stripped 3 bases from V and 1 base from J, with 13 bases between. Germline assignment: CDR1 SGHRS and CDR2 YFSETQ. The CDR3 DNA follows: TGCGCCAGCAGCTCTCGCGGAGGACTGAACACCGGGGAGCTGTTTTTT. It yields the protein CASSSRGGLNTGELFF.

This chain links TRBV11-2 with TRBJ2-3; D might be TRBD1 (6 bases). This CDR3 is built from 14 residues. Between the trimmed V and J ends, which lost 6 bases and 2 bases, there was a span of 12 bases. CDR1 is SGHAT and CDR2 is FQNNGV in the germline V gene. The chain's CDR3 is CASRLGQITDTQYF. The CDR3 nucleotides are TGTGCCAGCAGACTCGGACAGATCACAGATACGCAGTATTTT.

This clone showed up just once. This chain connects TRBV6-1 to TRBJ1-2; D ambiguous. CDR1 and CDR2 (germline): MNHNS, SASEGT. Between the trimmed V and J ends, which lost 10 bases and 1 base, there was a span of 10 bases. The length of the CDR3 is 12 residues. In DNA, the CDR3 is TGTGCCACCTTCACAGTTAACTATGGCTACACCTTC. Translating gives CATFTVNYGYTF.

As for this clone: Other DNA sequences within the sample encode an identical CDR3. CDR3 residues: CASRGTSGANVLTF. The CDR3 DNA is TGTGCCAGCAGGGGTACCTCTGGGGCCAACGTCCTGACTTTC. The rearrangement uses TRBV6-5 and TRBJ2-6, with D unresolved. Trimming stripped 6 bases from V and 0 bases from J, with 6 bases between. This CDR3 is 14 amino acids long. Germline V CDR1 and CDR2: MNHEY, SVGAGI.

CDR3: CASSEVVLGNYGYTF. The CDR3 DNA follows: TGTGCCAGCAGTGAAGTGGTTTTGGGAAACTATGGCTACACCTTC. V usage is TRBV6-1 and J usage is TRBJ1-2, with D unresolved. Germline CDR1 MNHNS, CDR2 SASEGT. V was cut by 1 base and J by 2 bases, with 11 bases left in between. The CDR3 has 15 amino acids.

The J gene is TRBJ2-6, the V gene TRBV9; D gene uncertain. Germline assignment: CDR1 SGDLS and CDR2 YYNGEE. This CDR3 comprises 17 residues. Trimming pared 0 bases from V and 0 bases from J, leaving 10 bases between. The CDR3 DNA reads as TGTGCCAGCAGCGTAGCCGTTTGGGGCTCTGGGGCCAACGTCCTGACTTTC. Translated, it gives CASSVAVWGSGANVLTF.

The chain's CDR3 is CASSQDLRDRGCSNQPQHF. The CDR3 nucleotides read TGTGCCAGCAGCCAAGATCTGAGGGACAGGGGGTGCAGCAATCAGCCCCAGCATTTT. The chain has TRBV14 and TRBJ1-5; 11 bases line up with TRBD1. Germline V CDR1 and CDR2: SGHDN, FVKESK. CDR3 length: 19 amino acids. V gave up 0 bases and J gave up 1 base; unmatched junction bases: 8.

The J gene is TRBJ1-3, the V gene TRBV7-2; D not resolved. The CDR3 loop spans 17 amino acids. Trimming cost V 2 bases and J 0 bases, with 14 bases left between them. CDR1 and CDR2 from the germline V gene are SGHTA and FQGNSA. The CDR3 region is CASSLSQLKSSGNTIYF. The CDR3 region has the DNA TGTGCCAGCAGCTTAAGCCAGCTGAAGAGCTCTGGAAACACCATATATTTT.

In this sample, this clone turned up once. This chain joins TRBV2 and TRBJ1-3; TRBD1 might be the D (5 bases). The CDR3 has 15 amino acids. The V and J ends lost 4 bases and 0 bases respectively, with 10 bases between them. The germline CDR1 and CDR2 sequences are SNHLY and FYNNEI. In DNA form, the CDR3 reads TGTGCCAGCAGTGGGACAAGTTACTCTGGAAACACCATATATTTT. Amino acid sequence: CASSGTSYSGNTIYF.